This entry concerns a single T cell receptor beta chain. Its antigen is still unknown. This entry belongs to a study of beta chain features in type 1 diabetes. Study as a whole: Comparable age, gender and cell yields were observed in patients relative to healthy donors.

Study results and caveats: Within the patient group, naive, central memory and Treg TCRB repertoires appeared more similar to each other than within healthy donors. Possibly, sequencing cDNA over-represented cells that had high TCR expression levels. Patients with Type 1 diabetes showed moderately but significantly shorter TCRB CDR3s in all four CD4+ subsets.

V dropped 4 bases and J dropped 5 bases, with 16 bases sitting between them. CDR3 size: 14 residues. Germline V CDR1 and CDR2: SGHRS, YFSETQ. The whole isolated RNA underwent reverse transcription, so sequencing captured expressed TCRB transcripts. The table came from immunoSEQ multiplex PCR; TCRdb's copy has only in-frame clones and leaves some out. The table has more than 250,000 clones, roughly 21% seen once. V and J are TRBV5-1 and TRBJ2-7, with D possibly matching TRBD2 (5 bases). The receptor's source is a woman aged 40 to 50 with type 1 diabetes. The sequencing sample was made of naive CD4+ T cells from blood. The CDR3 here is CASSPGREGNEQYF. CDR3 DNA: TGCGCCAGCAGCCCGGGGAGAGAAGGGAACGAGCAGTACTTC. Full variable domain (rest looked up from reference TRBV5-1 and TRBJ2-7): KAGVTQTPRYLIKTRGQQVTLSCSPISGHRSVSWYQQTPGQGLQFLFEYFSETQRNKGNFPGRFSGRQFSNSRSEMNVSTLELGDSALYLCASSPGREGNEQYFGPGTRLTVT.